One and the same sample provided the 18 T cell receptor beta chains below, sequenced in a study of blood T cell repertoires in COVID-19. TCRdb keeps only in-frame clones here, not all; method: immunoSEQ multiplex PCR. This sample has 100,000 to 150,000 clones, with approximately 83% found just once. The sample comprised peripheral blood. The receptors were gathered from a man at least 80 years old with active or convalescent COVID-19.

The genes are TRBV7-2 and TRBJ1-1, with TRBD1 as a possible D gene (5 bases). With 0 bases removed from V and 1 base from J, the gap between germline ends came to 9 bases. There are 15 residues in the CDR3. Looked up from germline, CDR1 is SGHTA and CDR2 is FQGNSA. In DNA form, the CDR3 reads TGTGCCAGCAGCTTAGCACGGACAAGGAACACTGAAGCTTTCTTT. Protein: CASSLARTRNTEAFF.

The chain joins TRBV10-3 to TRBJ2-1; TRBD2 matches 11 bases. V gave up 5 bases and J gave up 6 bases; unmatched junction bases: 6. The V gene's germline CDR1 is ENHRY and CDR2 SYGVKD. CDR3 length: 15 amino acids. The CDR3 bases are TGTGCCATCAGTAGTCTCGGGACTAGCGGCAATGAGCAGTTCTTC. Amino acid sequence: CAISSLGTSGNEQFF.

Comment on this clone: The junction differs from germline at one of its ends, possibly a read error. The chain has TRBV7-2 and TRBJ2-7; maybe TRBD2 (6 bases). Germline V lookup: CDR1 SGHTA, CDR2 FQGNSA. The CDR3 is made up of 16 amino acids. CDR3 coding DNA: TGTGCCAGCAGCATAGCATACGGGACTCCAACTCCTCAGCAGTACTTC. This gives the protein CASSIAYGTPTPQQYF.

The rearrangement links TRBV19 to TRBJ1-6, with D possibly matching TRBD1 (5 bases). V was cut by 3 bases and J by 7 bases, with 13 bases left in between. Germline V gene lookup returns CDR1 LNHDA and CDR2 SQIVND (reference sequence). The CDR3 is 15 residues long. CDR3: CASSMEGRRNSPLHF. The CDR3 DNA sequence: TGTGCCAGTAGTATGGAGGGGAGACGAAATTCACCCCTCCACTTT.

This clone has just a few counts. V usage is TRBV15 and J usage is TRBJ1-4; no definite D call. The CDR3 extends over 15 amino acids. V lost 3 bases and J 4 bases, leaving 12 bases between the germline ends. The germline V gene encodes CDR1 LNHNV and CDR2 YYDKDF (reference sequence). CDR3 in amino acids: CATSSEGGSNEKLFF. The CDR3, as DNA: TGTGCCACCAGCAGTGAGGGAGGGAGTAATGAAAAACTGTTTTTT.

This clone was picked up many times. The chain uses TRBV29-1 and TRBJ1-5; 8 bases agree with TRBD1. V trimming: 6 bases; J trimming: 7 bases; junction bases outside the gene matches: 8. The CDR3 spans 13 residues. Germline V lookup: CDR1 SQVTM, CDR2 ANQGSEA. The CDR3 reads CSVQEDREQPQHF. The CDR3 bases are TGCAGCGTGCAAGAGGACAGGGAGCAGCCCCAGCATTTT.

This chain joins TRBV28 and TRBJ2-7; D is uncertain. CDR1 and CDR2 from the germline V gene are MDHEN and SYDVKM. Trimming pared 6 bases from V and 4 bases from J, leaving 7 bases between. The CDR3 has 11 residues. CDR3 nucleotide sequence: TGTGCCAGCAGGACTGTATACGAGCAGTACTTC. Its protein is CASRTVYEQYF.

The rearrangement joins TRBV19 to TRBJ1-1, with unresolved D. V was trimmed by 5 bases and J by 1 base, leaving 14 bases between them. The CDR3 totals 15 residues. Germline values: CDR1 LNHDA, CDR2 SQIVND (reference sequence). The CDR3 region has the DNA TGTGCCAGTAGTCTCTTTTCGGCAGGGAACACTGAAGCTTTCTTT. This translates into CASSLFSAGNTEAFF.

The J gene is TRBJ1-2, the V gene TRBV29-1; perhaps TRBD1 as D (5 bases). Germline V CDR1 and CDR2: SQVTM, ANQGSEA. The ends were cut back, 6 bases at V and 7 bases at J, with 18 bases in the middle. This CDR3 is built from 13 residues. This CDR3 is CSVAGGNRGGYTF. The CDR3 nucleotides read TGCAGCGTGGCCGGCGGGAATAGGGGTGGCTACACCTTC.

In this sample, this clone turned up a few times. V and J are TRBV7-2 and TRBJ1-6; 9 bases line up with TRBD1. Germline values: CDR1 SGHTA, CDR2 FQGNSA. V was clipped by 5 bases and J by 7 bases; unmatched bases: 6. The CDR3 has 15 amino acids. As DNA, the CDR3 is TGTGCCAGCAGCACGGGACAGGGTAGGAATTCACCCCTCCACTTT. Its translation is CASSTGQGRNSPLHF.

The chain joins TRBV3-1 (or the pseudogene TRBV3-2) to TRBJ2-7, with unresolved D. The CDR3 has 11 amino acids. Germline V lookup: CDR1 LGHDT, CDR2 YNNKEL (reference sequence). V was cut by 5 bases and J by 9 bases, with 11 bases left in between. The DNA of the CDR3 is TGTGCCAGCAGCTACTCTAGGTGGCAGTACTTC. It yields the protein CASSYSRWQYF.

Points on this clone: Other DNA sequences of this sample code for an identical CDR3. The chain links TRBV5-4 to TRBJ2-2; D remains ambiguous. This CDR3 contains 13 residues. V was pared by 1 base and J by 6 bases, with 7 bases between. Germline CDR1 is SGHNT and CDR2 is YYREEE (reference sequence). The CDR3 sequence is CASSLTGSGELFF. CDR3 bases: TGTGCCAGCAGCTTGACCGGGTCCGGGGAGCTGTTTTTT.

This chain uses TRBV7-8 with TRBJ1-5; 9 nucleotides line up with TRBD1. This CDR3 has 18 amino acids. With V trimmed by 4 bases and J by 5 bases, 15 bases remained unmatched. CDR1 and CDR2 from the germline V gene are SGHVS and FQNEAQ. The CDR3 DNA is TGTGCCAGCAGCTCGGACAGGGGAAATTTGTTGTTGGATCAGCCCCAGCATTTT. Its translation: CASSSDRGNLLLDQPQHF.

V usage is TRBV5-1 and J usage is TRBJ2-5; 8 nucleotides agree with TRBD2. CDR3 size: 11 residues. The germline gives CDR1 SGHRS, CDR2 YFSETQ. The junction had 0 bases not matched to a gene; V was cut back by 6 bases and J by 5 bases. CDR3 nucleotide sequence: TGCGCCAGCAAGCGGGGGGAGACCCAGTACTTC. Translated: CASKRGETQYF.

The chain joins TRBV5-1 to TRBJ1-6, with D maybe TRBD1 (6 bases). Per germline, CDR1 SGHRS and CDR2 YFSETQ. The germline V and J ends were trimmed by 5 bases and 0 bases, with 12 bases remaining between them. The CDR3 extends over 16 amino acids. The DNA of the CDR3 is TGCGCCAGCAGAAAACAGGGTAGCTCCTATAATTCACCCCTCCACTTT. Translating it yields CASRKQGSSYNSPLHF.

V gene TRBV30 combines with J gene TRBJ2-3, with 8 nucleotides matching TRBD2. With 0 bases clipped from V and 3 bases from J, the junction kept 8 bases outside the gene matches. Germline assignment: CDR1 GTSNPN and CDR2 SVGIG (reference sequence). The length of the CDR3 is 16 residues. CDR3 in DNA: TGTGCCTGGAGTGTAGATCGAGTAGCGGGGACAGATACGCAGTATTTT. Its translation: CAWSVDRVAGTDTQYF. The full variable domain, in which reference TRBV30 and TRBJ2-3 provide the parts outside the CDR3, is SQTIHQWPATLVQPVGSPLSLECTVEGTSNPNLYWYRQAAGRGLQLLFYSVGIGQISSEVPQNLSASRPQDRQFILSSKKLLLSDSGFYLCAWSVDRVAGTDTQYFGPGTRLTVL.

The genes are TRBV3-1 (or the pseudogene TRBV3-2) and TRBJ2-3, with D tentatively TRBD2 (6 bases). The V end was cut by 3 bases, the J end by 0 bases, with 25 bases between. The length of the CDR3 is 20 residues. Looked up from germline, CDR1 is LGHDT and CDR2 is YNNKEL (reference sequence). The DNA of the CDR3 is TGTGCCAGCAGCCACCGGTGGTTGGTGCGGGATAAGACTAGCACAGATACGCAGTATTTT. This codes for CASSHRWLVRDKTSTDTQYF.

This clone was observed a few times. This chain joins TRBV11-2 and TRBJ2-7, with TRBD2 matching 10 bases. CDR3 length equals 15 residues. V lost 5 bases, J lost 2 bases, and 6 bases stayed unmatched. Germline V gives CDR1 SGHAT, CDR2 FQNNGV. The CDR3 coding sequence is TGTGCCAGCAGCGTCATTAGCGGGGGGCCCTACGAGCAGTACTTC. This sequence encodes CASSVISGGPYEQYF.